The T cell receptor beta chain under discussion was sequenced for a study of cytomegalovirus exposure and HLA in healthy donors. Points on this clone: Its specificity is not known.

With 60 Vbeta and 13 Jbeta primers, the PCR was carried out. Repertoires were generated with immunoSEQ multiplex PCR, while TCRdb's copy carries only in-frame clones and drops some. The sample lists 100,000 to 150,000 clones, about 81% occurring once. The germline V gene encodes CDR1 MNHEY and CDR2 SVGAGI. V trimming: 6 bases; J trimming: 1 base; junction bases outside the gene matches: 5. This CDR3 comprises 14 residues. Study-wide results and caveats: Later analysis identified a missense DCLRE1C variant that was linked to TCR beta V- and J-gene trimming.

Sequenced input: PBMCs. This TCR came from a woman aged 25-40 years in good health and CMV-seronegative. The gene calls are TRBV6-5 and TRBJ1-1, with TRBD1 matching over 7 bases. The CDR3 bases are TGTGCCAGCAGCTCGGGACAGACGAACACTGAAGCTTTCTTT. It encodes CASSSGQTNTEAFF.